This is a list of T cell receptor beta chains from one sample in a study of blood T cell repertoires in COVID-19. Using immunoSEQ multiplex PCR, the repertoire was profiled, and TCRdb retains in-frame clones only, with some absent. The sample lists approximately 300,000 clones, roughly nine tenths occurring once. Material for sequencing was peripheral blood. Receptors were obtained from a woman aged 30 to 39 with COVID-19, enrolled during active disease. The CDR3 runs from the conserved cysteine through the conserved F or W. A D gene is named only where the DNA matches it firmly. Expanded clones are given a class, and other clones once, few, many or no size at all.

j_call	clone_size	d_call	v_call	cdr3_aa	cdr3_nt
TRBJ2-5	once	TRBD2	TRBV30	CAWKDSGGDRGETQYF	TGTGCCTGGAAGGATAGCGGGGGTGACCGTGGAGAGACCCAGTACTTC
TRBJ1-1	.	.	TRBV19	CASSIGGQTEAFF	TGTGCCAGTAGTATAGGGGGCCAAACTGAAGCTTTCTTT
TRBJ2-3	.	.	TRBV12-3/TRBV12-4	CASSLGAPDTQYF	TGTGCCAGCAGTTTGGGCGCGCCAGATACGCAGTATTTT
TRBJ1-6	.	.	TRBV3-1/TRBV3-2	CASSQNEGSSPLHF	TGTGCCAGCAGCCAAAACGAAGGGAGTTCACCCCTCCACTTT
TRBJ1-1	once	.	TRBV6-5	CASSYGQGGAFF	TGTGCCAGCAGTTACGGTCAGGGAGGAGCTTTCTTT
TRBJ1-3	.	.	TRBV28	CASSLEGYSGNTIYF	TGTGCCAGCAGTTTAGAGGGTTACTCTGGAAACACCATATATTTT
TRBJ1-1	.	.	TRBV20-1	CSTNPTLEAFF	TGCAGTACAAACCCCACCCTTGAAGCTTTCTTT
TRBJ1-5	.	TRBD1	TRBV19	CASSRQGNQPQHF	TGTGCCAGTAGCCGACAGGGTAATCAGCCCCAGCATTTT
TRBJ1-6	.	.	TRBV3-1/TRBV3-2	CASSPSFYNSPLHF	TGTGCCAGCAGCCCCAGTTTCTATAATTCACCCCTCCACTTT
TRBJ1-5	.	.	TRBV11-1	CASSLHSNQPQHF	TGTGCCAGCAGCTTACATAGCAATCAGCCCCAGCATTTT
TRBJ1-6	.	TRBD1	TRBV27	CASSLSGDRVDSPLHF	TGTGCCAGCAGTTTATCGGGGGACAGGGTTGATTCACCCCTCCACTTT
TRBJ1-4	.	TRBD1	TRBV6-5	CASTRDRREKLFF	TGTGCCAGCACTCGGGACAGGCGTGAAAAACTGTTTTTT
TRBJ1-6	.	.	TRBV18	CASSRGNGVGSPLHF	TGTGCCAGCTCACGCGGGAACGGCGTTGGTTCACCCCTCCACTTT
TRBJ2-7	.	.	TRBV7-9	CASSPGLSYEQYF	TGTGCCAGCAGCCCGGGACTCTCCTACGAGCAGTACTTC
TRBJ2-2	.	TRBD2	TRBV18	CASSPLLTSGGDLNTGELFF	TGTGCCAGCTCACCACTCCTGACTAGCGGGGGAGATCTTAACACCGGGGAGCTGTTTTTT
TRBJ1-6	.	.	TRBV10-2	CASSDPGRHPSPLHF	TGCGCCAGCAGTGACCCAGGGCGACATCCTTCACCCCTCCACTTT
TRBJ2-2	.	TRBD2	TRBV4-1	CASSQRAGGTGELFF	TGCGCCAGCAGCCAGAGAGCGGGGGGCACCGGGGAGCTGTTTTTT
TRBJ1-2	once	.	TRBV28	CASGSGETYGYTF	TGTGCCAGTGGGTCCGGGGAAACCTATGGCTACACCTTC
TRBJ1-2	.	TRBD1	TRBV6-1	CASSELGQGGYGYTF	TGTGCCAGCAGTGAATTGGGACAGGGTGGCTATGGCTACACCTTC
TRBJ1-5	.	.	TRBV4-3	CASSQDARQPQHF	TGCGCCAGCAGCCAAGATGCTAGGCAGCCCCAGCATTTT
TRBJ2-3	.	TRBD2	TRBV2	CASSDGGGDTQYF	TGTGCCAGCAGTGATGGGGGGGGAGATACGCAGTATTTT
TRBJ1-3	.	.	TRBV7-9	CASSLSGSGNTIYF	TGTGCCAGCAGCTTATCGGGGTCTGGAAACACCATATATTTT
TRBJ1-3	.	.	TRBV6-5	CASSTSSFSGNTIYF	TGTGCCAGCAGTACTTCCTCTTTCTCTGGAAACACCATATATTTT